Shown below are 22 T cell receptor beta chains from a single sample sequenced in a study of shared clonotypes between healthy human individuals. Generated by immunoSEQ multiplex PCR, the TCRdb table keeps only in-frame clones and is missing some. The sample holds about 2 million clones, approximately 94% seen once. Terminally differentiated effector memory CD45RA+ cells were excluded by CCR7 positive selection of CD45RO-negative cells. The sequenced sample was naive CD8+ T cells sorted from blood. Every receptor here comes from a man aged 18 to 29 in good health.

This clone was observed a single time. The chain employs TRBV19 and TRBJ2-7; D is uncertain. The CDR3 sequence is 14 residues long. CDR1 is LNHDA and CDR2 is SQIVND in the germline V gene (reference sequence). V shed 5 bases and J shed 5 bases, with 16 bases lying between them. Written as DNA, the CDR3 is TGTGCCAGTAGTTGGGATTACTCTCTAGACGAGCAGTACTTC. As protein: CASSWDYSLDEQYF.

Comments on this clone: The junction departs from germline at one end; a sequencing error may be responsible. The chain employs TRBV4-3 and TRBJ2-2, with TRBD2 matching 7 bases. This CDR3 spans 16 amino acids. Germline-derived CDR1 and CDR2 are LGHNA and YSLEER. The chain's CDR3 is CASSKLGLVNAGELFF. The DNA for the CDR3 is TGCGCCAGCAGCAAGCTCGGACTAGTGAACGCCGGGGAGCTGTTTTTT.

The CDR3 DNA is TGTGCCAGCAGCGGGTACAGACAGGGGGACTATGGCTACACCTTC. Translation gives CASSGYRQGDYGYTF. This rearrangement joins TRBV9 to TRBJ1-2; 9 positions agree with TRBD1. The V gene's germline CDR1 is SGDLS and CDR2 YYNGEE. V was pared by 3 bases and J by 3 bases, with 6 bases of the junction left unmatched. This CDR3 has 15 amino acids.

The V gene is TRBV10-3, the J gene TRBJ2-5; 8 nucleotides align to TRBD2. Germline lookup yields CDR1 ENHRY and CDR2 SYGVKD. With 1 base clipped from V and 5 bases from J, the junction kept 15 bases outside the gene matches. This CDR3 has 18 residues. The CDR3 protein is CAISELAGGAVANETQYF. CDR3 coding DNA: TGTGCCATCAGTGAGTTGGCGGGGGGAGCGGTGGCGAACGAGACCCAGTACTTC.

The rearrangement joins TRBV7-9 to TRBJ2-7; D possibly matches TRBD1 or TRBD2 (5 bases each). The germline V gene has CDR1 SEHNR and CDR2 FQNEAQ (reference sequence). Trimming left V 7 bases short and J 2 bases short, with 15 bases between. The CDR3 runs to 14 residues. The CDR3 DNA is TGTGCCAGCACCGGGGCTCTAGACCCCTACGAGCAGTACTTC. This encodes CASTGALDPYEQYF.

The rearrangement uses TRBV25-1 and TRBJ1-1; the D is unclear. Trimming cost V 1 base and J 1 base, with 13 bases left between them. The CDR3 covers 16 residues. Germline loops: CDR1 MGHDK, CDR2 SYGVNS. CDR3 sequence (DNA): TGTGCCAGCAGTGAATCAGACGGACGGAAGAACACTGAAGCTTTCTTT. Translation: CASSESDGRKNTEAFF.

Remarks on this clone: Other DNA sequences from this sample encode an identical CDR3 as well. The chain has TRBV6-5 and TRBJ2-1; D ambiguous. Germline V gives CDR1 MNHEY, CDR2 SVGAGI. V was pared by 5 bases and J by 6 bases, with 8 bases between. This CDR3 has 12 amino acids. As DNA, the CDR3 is TGTGCCAGCAGTACACCCGGCAATGAGCAGTTCTTC. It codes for CASSTPGNEQFF.

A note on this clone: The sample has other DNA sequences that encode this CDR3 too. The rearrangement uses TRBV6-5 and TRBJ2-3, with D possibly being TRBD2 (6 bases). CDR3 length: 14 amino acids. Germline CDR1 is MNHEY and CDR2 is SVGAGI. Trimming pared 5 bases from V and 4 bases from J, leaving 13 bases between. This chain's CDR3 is CASSPFGGADTQYF. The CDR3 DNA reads TGTGCCAGCAGTCCATTCGGGGGAGCAGATACGCAGTATTTT.

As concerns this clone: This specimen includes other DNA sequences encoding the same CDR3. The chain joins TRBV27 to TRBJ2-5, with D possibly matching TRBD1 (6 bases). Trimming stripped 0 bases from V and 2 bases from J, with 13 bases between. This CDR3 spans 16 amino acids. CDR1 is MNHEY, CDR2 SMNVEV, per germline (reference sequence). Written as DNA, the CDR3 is TGTGCCAGCAGTTTATCCCCAGGGGCCGCTCAAGAGACCCAGTACTTC. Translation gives CASSLSPGAAQETQYF.

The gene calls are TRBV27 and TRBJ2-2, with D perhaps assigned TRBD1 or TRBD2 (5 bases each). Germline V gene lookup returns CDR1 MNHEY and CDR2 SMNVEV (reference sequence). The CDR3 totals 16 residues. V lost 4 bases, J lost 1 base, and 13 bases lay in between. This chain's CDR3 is CASSYLGAQNTGELFF. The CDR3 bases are TGTGCCAGCAGTTACCTCGGGGCACAGAACACCGGGGAGCTGTTTTTT.

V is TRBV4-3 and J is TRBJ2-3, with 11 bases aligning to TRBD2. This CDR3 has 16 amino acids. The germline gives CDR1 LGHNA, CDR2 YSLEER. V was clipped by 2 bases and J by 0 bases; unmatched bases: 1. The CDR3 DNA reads TGCGCCAGCAGCCAACGGACTAGCGGGAGCACAGATACGCAGTATTTT. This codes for CASSQRTSGSTDTQYF.

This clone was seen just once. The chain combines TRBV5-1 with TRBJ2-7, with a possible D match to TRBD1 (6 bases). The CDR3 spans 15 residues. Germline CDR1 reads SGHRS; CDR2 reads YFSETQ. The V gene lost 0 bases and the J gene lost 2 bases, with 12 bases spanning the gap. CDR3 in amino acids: CASSLVRGNAYEQYF. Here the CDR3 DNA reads TGCGCCAGCAGCTTGGTTAGGGGGAACGCCTACGAGCAGTACTTC.

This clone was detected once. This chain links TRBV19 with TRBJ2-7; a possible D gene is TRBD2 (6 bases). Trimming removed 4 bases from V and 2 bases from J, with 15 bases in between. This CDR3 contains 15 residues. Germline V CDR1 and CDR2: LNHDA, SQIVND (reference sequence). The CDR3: CASSTTGTGTYEQYF. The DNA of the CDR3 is TGTGCCAGTAGTACCACCGGGACTGGCACCTACGAGCAGTACTTC.

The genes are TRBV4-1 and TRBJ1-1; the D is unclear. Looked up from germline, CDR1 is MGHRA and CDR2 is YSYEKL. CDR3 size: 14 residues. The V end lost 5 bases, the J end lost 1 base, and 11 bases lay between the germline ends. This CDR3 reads CASSAEQANTEAFF. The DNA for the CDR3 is TGCGCCAGCAGCGCCGAGCAGGCGAACACTGAAGCTTTCTTT.

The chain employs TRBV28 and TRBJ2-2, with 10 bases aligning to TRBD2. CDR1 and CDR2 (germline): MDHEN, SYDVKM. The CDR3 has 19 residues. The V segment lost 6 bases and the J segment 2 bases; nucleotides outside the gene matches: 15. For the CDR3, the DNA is TGTGCCAGCAGCGGACGCGTCCTAGCGGGGGAATCTAACACCGGGGAGCTGTTTTTT. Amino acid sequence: CASSGRVLAGESNTGELFF.

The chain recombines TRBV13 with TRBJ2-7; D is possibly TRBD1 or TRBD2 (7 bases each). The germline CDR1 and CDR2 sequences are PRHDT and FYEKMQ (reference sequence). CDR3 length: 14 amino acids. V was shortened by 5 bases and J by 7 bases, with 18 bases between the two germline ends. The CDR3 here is CASSQGRGQREQYF. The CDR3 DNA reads TGTGCCAGCAGCCAAGGGAGGGGGCAACGAGAGCAGTACTTC.

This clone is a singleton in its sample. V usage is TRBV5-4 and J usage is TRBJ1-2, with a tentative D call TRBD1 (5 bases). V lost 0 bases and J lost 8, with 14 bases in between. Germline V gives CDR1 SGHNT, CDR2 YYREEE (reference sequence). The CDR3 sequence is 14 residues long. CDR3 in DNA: TGTGCCAGCAGCTTGGCCGGGGCAGTGGACGGCTACACCTTC. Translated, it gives CASSLAGAVDGYTF.

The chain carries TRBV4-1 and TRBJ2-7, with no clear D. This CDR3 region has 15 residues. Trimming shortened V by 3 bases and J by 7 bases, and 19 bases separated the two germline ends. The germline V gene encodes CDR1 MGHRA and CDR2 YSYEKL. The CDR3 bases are TGCGCCAGCAGCCAGGTGGGTTCTTCACCCGGTGAGCAGTACTTC. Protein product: CASSQVGSSPGEQYF.

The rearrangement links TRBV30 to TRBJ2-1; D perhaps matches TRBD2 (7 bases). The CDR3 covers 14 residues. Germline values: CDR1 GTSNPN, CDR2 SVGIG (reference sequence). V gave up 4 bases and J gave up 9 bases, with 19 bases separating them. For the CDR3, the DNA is TGTGCCTGGAACCCCGTGGGGGGGGGCAGTGAGCAGTTCTTC. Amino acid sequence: CAWNPVGGGSEQFF.

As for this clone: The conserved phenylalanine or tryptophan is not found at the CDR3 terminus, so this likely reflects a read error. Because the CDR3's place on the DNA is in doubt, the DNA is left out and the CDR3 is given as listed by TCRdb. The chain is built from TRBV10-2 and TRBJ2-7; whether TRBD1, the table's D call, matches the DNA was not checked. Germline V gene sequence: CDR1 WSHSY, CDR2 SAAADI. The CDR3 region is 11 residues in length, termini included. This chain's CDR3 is CASSEGAVLSL.

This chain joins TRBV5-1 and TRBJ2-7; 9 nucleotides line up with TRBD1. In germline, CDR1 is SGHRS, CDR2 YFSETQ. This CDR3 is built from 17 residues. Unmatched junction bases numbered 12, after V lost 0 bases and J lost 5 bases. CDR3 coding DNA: TGCGCCAGCAGCTTGGAACCCCGCGACAGGGGGATGAACGAGCAGTACTTC. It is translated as CASSLEPRDRGMNEQYF.

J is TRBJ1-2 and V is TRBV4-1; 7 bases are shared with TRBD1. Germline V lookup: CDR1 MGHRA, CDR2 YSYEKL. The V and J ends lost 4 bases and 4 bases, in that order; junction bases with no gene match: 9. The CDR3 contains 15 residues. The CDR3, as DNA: TGCGCCAGCAGCCTCCTAGTAGGGGGCTCCTATGGCTACACCTTC. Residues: CASSLLVGGSYGYTF.